The T cell receptor (beta chain) under discussion was sequenced for a study of T-cell memory formation after mild COVID-19. One entry per CDR3 protein results from TCRdb running MiXCR on the 5' RACE reads. Counted here are 75,000 to 90,000 distinct CDR3 sequences, approximately 14% occurring once; the ten biggest clones make up about 33%. Sequenced sample: PBMCs or a T cell subset sorted from them (not recorded which). The receptor comes from an adult woman who had mild COVID-19 (a few samples of this study predate the infection). Cell type and time point are not known.

The chain's CDR3 is CASSPGPDPGGHGPQHF. As DNA, the CDR3 is TGTGCCAGCAGCCCCGGTCCGGATCCAGGCGGCCATGGGCCCCAGCATTTT. The chain links TRBV5-5 to TRBJ1-5; no reliable D call. V was pared by 4 bases and J by 9 bases, with 26 bases between. Germline V gives CDR1 SGHKS, CDR2 YYEKEE (reference sequence). This CDR3 comprises 17 residues.